This T cell receptor beta chain was found in a study of identical twins. TCRdb re-derived calls from the 5' RACE reads in MiXCR, one entry per CDR3 protein. Here the sample spans approximately 210,000 distinct CDR3 sequences, 6.5% to 8% being singletons. Germline V gives CDR1 DFQATT, CDR2 SNEGSKA (reference sequence). Trimming took off 6 bases at V and 1 base at J, with 12 bases between the two ends. This CDR3 has 13 amino acids. This same sample was also taken into another study, of T cells expressing NK-cell markers. From that second work: These clonotypes, the leaders elsewhere, also led the CD3+CD56-NKG2C+ fraction in a handful of donors.

The chain joins TRBV20-1 to TRBJ1-2; D is undetermined. The source of this sequence is a woman aged 18-29 years in good health. The sequencing sample was made of CD8+ T cells sorted from blood. The chain's CDR3 is CSARNLVNYGYTF. The CDR3 DNA reads TGCAGTGCGAGAAACCTAGTTAACTATGGCTACACCTTC.